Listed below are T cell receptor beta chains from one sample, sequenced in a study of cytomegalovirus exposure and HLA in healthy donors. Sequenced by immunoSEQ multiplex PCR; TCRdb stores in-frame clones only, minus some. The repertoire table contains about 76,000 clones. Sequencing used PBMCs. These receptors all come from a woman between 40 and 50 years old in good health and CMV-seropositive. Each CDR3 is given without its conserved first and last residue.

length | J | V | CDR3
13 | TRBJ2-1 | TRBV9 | ASSVAGGNRDEQF
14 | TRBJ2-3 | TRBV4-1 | ASSQGAGGVTDTQY
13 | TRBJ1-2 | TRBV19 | ASSTPGHIHYGYT
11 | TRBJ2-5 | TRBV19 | ASKGQAQETQY
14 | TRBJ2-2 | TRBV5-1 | ASSLSASGNTGELF
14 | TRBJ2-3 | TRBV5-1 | ASSLSRNPGTDTQY
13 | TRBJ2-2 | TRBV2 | ASSMGESNTGELF
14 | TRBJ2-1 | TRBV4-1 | ASSQVDLISYNEQF
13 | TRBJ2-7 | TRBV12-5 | ASGEGGTGKDEQY
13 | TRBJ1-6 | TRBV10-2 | ASSPLGSYNSPLH
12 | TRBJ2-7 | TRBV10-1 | ASSWDRSSYEQY
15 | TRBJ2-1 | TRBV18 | ASSRTRDSIQLTEQF
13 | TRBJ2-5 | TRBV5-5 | ASSLSGQGARTQY
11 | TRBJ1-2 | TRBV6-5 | ASRTEALYGYT
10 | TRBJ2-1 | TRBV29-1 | SVVRAGNEQF
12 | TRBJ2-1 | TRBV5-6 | ASSLENLPGEQF
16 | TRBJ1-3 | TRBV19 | ASRGRQGAKIPGNTIY
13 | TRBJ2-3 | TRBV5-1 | ASSLGGKSTDTQY
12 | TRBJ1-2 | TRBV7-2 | ATHPATSGTGYT